A selection of T cell receptor beta chains follows, all from one sample in a study of T cell responses to AZD1222 COVID-19 vaccine. The repertoire was sequenced with immunoSEQ multiplex PCR; TCRdb's copy has only in-frame clones and lacks some. The table records about 73,000 clones, roughly nine tenths of them present only once. This specimen was peripheral blood, taken 28 days after the second AZD1222 dose. These TCRs come from an adult who received the AZD1222 COVID-19 vaccine. Each CDR3 is given with its conserved first and last residue. D genes are given only for firm matches. Clone size is given for some rows only: seen once, a few or many times, or a class if the clone is expanded.

.	TRBV10-2	TRBD1	TRBJ1-6	CASRVDRDSPLHF	TGCGCCAGCAGGGTGGACAGGGATTCACCCCTCCACTTT
.	TRBV27	TRBD1	TRBJ1-2	CASRLYGQDPYGYTF	TGTGCCAGCAGACTCTACGGACAGGACCCTTATGGCTACACCTTC
once	TRBV24-1	.	TRBJ2-1	CATSDIVSEQFF	TGTGCCACCAGTGACATAGTGTCTGAGCAGTTCTTC
once	TRBV19	TRBD1	TRBJ1-1	CASSTGQVNTEAFF	TGTGCCAGTAGTACGGGACAGGTTAACACTGAAGCTTTCTTT
once	TRBV3-1/TRBV3-2	.	TRBJ2-2	CASSQFGLATSTGELFF	TGTGCCAGCAGCCAATTCGGGCTAGCGACAAGCACCGGGGAGCTGTTTTTT
.	TRBV5-8	.	TRBJ1-2	CASSTTSYHYGYTF	TGTGCCAGCAGCACGACATCTTACCACTATGGCTACACCTTC
.	TRBV14	.	TRBJ1-1	CASSQNWNTEAFF	TGTGCCAGCAGCCAGAACTGGAACACTGAAGCTTTCTTT
.	TRBV7-2	TRBD1	TRBJ1-3	CASSPQGAGNTIYF	TGTGCCAGCAGCCCCCAGGGGGCTGGAAACACCATATATTTT
.	TRBV7-9	.	TRBJ1-3	CASSPAVRAGNTIYF	TGTGCCAGCAGCCCCGCGGTGAGGGCTGGAAACACCATATATTTT
.	TRBV2	.	TRBJ1-2	CASRDQYGYTF	TGTGCCAGCAGGGACCAATATGGCTACACCTTC
.	TRBV6-5	.	TRBJ1-2	CASSPSGSRGGYTF	TGTGCCAGCAGTCCATCGGGTTCCCGAGGAGGCTACACCTTC
.	TRBV13	.	TRBJ2-5	CASSERRAEGTQYF	TGTGCCAGCAGCGAGCGGCGGGCGGAGGGGACCCAGTACTTC
.	TRBV19	.	TRBJ2-3	CASSMGAGFTDTQYF	TGTGCCAGTAGTATGGGGGCGGGCTTCACAGATACGCAGTATTTT
.	TRBV7-2	.	TRBJ1-1	CASSTDGGTEAFF	TGTGCCAGCAGCACTGACGGGGGCACTGAAGCTTTCTTT
.	TRBV29-1	TRBD2	TRBJ2-3	CSVVGLVPDTQYF	TGCAGCGTTGTGGGACTAGTCCCAGATACGCAGTATTTT
.	TRBV5-4	.	TRBJ2-2	CASSFGGREPAGELFF	TGTGCCAGCAGCTTTGGAGGCAGGGAGCCGGCCGGGGAGCTGTTTTTT
.	TRBV14	TRBD2	TRBJ2-1	CASSQGGLAGVKKQFF	TGTGCCAGCAGCCAGGGGGGACTAGCGGGAGTGAAGAAGCAGTTCTTC
.	TRBV7-2	TRBD2	TRBJ2-3	CASSFRTSGTSTDTQYF	TGTGCCAGCAGCTTCAGGACTAGCGGGACTAGCACAGATACGCAGTATTTT
.	TRBV7-6	.	TRBJ2-1	CASSAPGTLYNEQFF	TGTGCCAGCAGCGCCCCCGGGACACTTTACAATGAGCAGTTCTTC
.	TRBV19	.	TRBJ2-1	CASSMVGGLNEQFF	TGTGCCAGTAGTATGGTCGGGGGGCTGAATGAGCAGTTCTTC
.	TRBV7-7	.	TRBJ1-6	CASSLDARSPLHF	TGTGCCAGCAGCTTAGATGCGCGATCACCCCTCCACTTT
.	TRBV28	.	TRBJ1-1	CASSPATEAFF	TGTGCCAGCAGCCCCGCTACTGAAGCTTTCTTT
once	TRBV24-1	TRBD2	TRBJ2-1	CATSVAGGINEQFF	TGTGCCACCAGCGTAGCGGGAGGGATCAATGAGCAGTTCTTC
few	TRBV9	.	TRBJ1-2	CASSAIIGLEGYTF	TGTGCCAGCAGCGCAATTATTGGGTTGGAAGGCTACACCTTC
.	TRBV28	.	TRBJ1-5	CASRDSPQPQHF	TGTGCCAGCCGAGACTCTCCTCAGCCCCAGCATTTT
.	TRBV2	.	TRBJ1-2	CASSEQGNGGYTF	TGTGCCAGCAGTGAACAGGGGAACGGTGGCTACACCTTC
.	TRBV5-6	.	TRBJ1-2	CASSFPGPLDYGYTF	TGTGCCAGCAGCTTCCCAGGCCCCCTAGACTATGGCTACACCTTC
.	TRBV28	.	TRBJ2-2	CASSFGPSNTGELFF	TGTGCCAGCAGTTTTGGGCCGTCGAACACCGGGGAGCTGTTTTTT
.	TRBV11-2	TRBD1	TRBJ2-5	CASSTRQGAHETQYF	TGTGCCAGCAGCACTAGACAGGGGGCACATGAGACCCAGTACTTC
.	TRBV5-1	.	TRBJ2-7	CASSHRTGEVHEQYF	TGCGCCAGCAGCCATAGAACAGGGGAGGTCCACGAGCAGTACTTC
.	TRBV4-3	.	TRBJ1-2	CASSQGAGLGYGYTF	TGCGCCAGCAGCCAAGGGGCAGGGCTGGGCTATGGCTACACCTTC
.	TRBV7-3	TRBD2	TRBJ2-1	CASSPSGNPSYNEQFF	TGTGCCAGCAGCCCTAGCGGGAACCCCTCCTACAATGAGCAGTTCTTC
.	TRBV7-9	.	TRBJ2-1	CASSSGTHSYNEQFF	TGTGCCAGCAGCTCGGGCACACACTCCTACAATGAGCAGTTCTTC
.	TRBV6-2/TRBV6-3	TRBD2	TRBJ2-5	CASSLAGGHQETQYF	TGTGCCAGCAGTTTAGCGGGGGGACACCAAGAGACCCAGTACTTC
.	TRBV12-3/TRBV12-4	.	TRBJ2-3	CASSLSAADTQYF	TGTGCCAGCAGCCTTAGCGCCGCAGATACGCAGTATTTT
.	TRBV2	TRBD2	TRBJ2-1	CASWASGSNEQFF	TGTGCCAGTTGGGCTAGCGGGAGCAATGAGCAGTTCTTC
.	TRBV19	TRBD1	TRBJ1-5	CASSPWTGGLNQPQHF	TGTGCCAGTAGTCCGTGGACAGGGGGCCTCAATCAGCCCCAGCATTTT
.	TRBV19	.	TRBJ1-5	CASSIFGEGNQPQHF	TGTGCCAGTAGTATATTCGGCGAGGGCAATCAGCCCCAGCATTTT
few	TRBV6-5	TRBD1	TRBJ1-1	CASSYSRDSRTEAFF	TGTGCCAGCAGTTACTCCCGGGACAGCAGGACTGAAGCTTTCTTT
.	TRBV6-2/TRBV6-3	TRBD2	TRBJ2-7	CASSYFAGDGYEQYF	TGTGCCAGCAGTTACTTTGCGGGGGATGGCTACGAGCAGTACTTC
.	TRBV3-1/TRBV3-2	TRBD1	TRBJ1-3	CASSLRTGGSGNTIYF	TGTGCCAGCAGCCTTCGGACAGGGGGCTCTGGAAACACCATATATTTT
.	TRBV5-1	.	TRBJ2-7	CASSPDGPYEQYF	TGCGCCAGCAGCCCGGACGGACCTTACGAGCAGTACTTC
.	TRBV5-1	.	TRBJ1-2	CASSLTSYGYTF	TGCGCCAGCAGCTTGACCTCCTATGGCTACACCTTC
.	TRBV24-1	TRBD1	TRBJ1-4	CATSDAGGPNEKLFF	TGTGCCACCAGTGATGCAGGGGGCCCTAATGAAAAACTGTTTTTT
.	TRBV30	TRBD2	TRBJ2-3	CAWTSGGTDTQYF	TGTGCCTGGACTAGCGGGGGCACAGATACGCAGTATTTT
.	TRBV11-3	TRBD2	TRBJ2-1	CASKPGAGGNNEQFF	TGTGCCAGCAAGCCCGGAGCGGGAGGGAACAATGAGCAGTTCTTC
.	TRBV6-1	.	TRBJ1-3	CASSEGQRTRSIYF	TGTGCCAGCAGTGAAGGGCAGCGGACTAGGTCCATATATTTT
.	TRBV3-1/TRBV3-2	TRBD2	TRBJ2-1	CASSQRRGVSDEQFF	TGTGCCAGCAGCCAAAGGCGGGGGGTTAGTGATGAGCAGTTCTTC
.	TRBV2	TRBD2	TRBJ2-4	CASSLRLAGAQNPVAKNIQYF	TGTGCCAGCAGTCTTCGACTAGCGGGGGCACAAAACCCTGTAGCCAAAAACATTCAGTACTTC
.	TRBV6-5	.	TRBJ2-7	CATAVLYEQYF	TGTGCCACCGCCGTGCTGTACGAGCAGTACTTC
once	TRBV5-1	.	TRBJ2-1	CASSRGADRPYNEQFF	TGCGCCAGCAGCCGGGGGGCGGATCGTCCTTACAATGAGCAGTTCTTC
few	TRBV6-1	TRBD1	TRBJ1-5	CASSEGQGPSQPQHF	TGTGCCAGCAGTGAAGGACAGGGCCCCAGTCAGCCCCAGCATTTT
.	TRBV6-5	.	TRBJ1-2	CASRPTGIYGYTF	TGTGCCAGCAGGCCGACAGGTATCTATGGCTACACCTTC
.	TRBV6-2/TRBV6-3	TRBD1	TRBJ1-4	CASSFDGQGSYLREKLFF	TGTGCCAGCAGTTTCGATGGACAGGGTTCCTATTTGAGGGAAAAACTGTTTTTT